These 22 T cell receptor beta chains were sequenced from one sample in a study of regulatory T cells in long-lasting Graves disease. Stated time point: persistent/refractory GD, antithyroid drugs over 5 years with positive TRAb. From PBMCs, RNA was extracted and then used to make the TCR library. The authors built TCR beta libraries using iRepertoire HTBI primers and Arm-PCR of CDR3 regions. TCRdb analysed the multiplex PCR reads with MiXCR anew, one entry per CDR3 protein. This table has a few hundred thousand distinct CDR3 sequences, around a fifth appearing once. The sample in question was peripheral blood mononuclear cells (PBMCs), obtained when the disease was refractory, from a patient treated with antithyroid drugs. Receptors originate from a female donor with Graves disease.

In its sample, this clonotype was seen many times. The V gene is TRBV11-2, the J gene TRBJ2-5; TRBD1 aligns across 7 bases. V shed 2 bases and J 4 bases; nucleotides not matched to a gene: 7. This CDR3 is 15 amino acids long. Germline loops: CDR1 SGHAT, CDR2 FQNNGV. The CDR3 here is CASSLTGVVTETQYF. CDR3 DNA sequence: TGTGCCAGCAGCTTAACAGGGGTGGTTACAGAGACCCAGTACTTC.

The V call is TRBV3-1, the J call TRBJ2-6; either TRBD1 or TRBD2 may fit D (5 bases each). From germline, CDR1 is LGHDT and CDR2 YNNKEL (reference sequence). The CDR3 sequence is 18 residues long. V lost 4 bases and J 4 bases, leaving 20 bases between the germline ends. The CDR3 DNA sequence: TGTGCCAGCAGCCCAGGCGAGGGGCGATGGGTGGGGGCCAACGTCCTGACTTTC. Encoded protein: CASSPGEGRWVGANVLTF.

This clonotype was seen many times. The chain recombines TRBV28 with TRBJ2-5, with D perhaps TRBD1 or TRBD2 (6 bases each). This CDR3 spans 14 amino acids. Germline loops: CDR1 MDHEN, CDR2 SYDVKM. Trimming took 2 bases from V and 6 from J, leaving 13 bases between them. The CDR3 coding sequence is TGTGCCAGCAGTTTACCGGGGGCGAGGAAGACCCAGTACTTC. It is translated as CASSLPGARKTQYF. Full variable domain (outside the CDR3, taken from reference TRBV28 and TRBJ2-5): DVKVTQSSRYLVKRTGEKVFLECVQDMDHENMFWYRQDPGLGLRLIYFSYDVKMKEKGDIPEGYSVSREKKERFSLILESASTNQTSMYLCASSLPGARKTQYFGPGTRLLVL.

Points on this clonotype: A read error may be the cause here, since a much bigger clone is one base away. The J gene is TRBJ2-7, the V gene TRBV6-2 or TRBV6-3, with D possibly matching TRBD1 (5 bases). The CDR3 is 13 residues long. V lost 2 bases and J 3 bases, leaving 8 bases between the germline ends. Per germline, CDR1 MNHEY and CDR2 SVGEGT. The CDR3 spells CASSYNRNYEQYF. The CDR3 DNA reads as TGTGCCAGCAGTTACAACAGGAACTACGAGCAGTACTTC.

This clonotype occurred many times. The chain couples TRBV12-3 or TRBV12-4 to TRBJ1-1; D not certain. Trimming left V 3 bases short and J 1 base short, with 6 bases between. The CDR3 has 13 residues. The CDR3 DNA reads as TGTGCCAGCAGTTTCCAGGCGAACACTGAAGCTTTCTTT. Translating it yields CASSFQANTEAFF.

In its sample, this clonotype was seen a few times. This chain uses TRBV19 with TRBJ2-7; 12 nucleotides agree with TRBD1. This CDR3 contains 15 residues. CDR1 is LNHDA and CDR2 is SQIVND in the germline V gene (reference sequence). V lost 9 bases to trimming and J lost 1 base; unmatched junction nucleotides: 7. For the CDR3, the DNA is TGTGCCAGCGGGACAGGGGGCACCTTATCCTACGAGCAGTACTTC. It is translated as CASGTGGTLSYEQYF. The full variable domain, completed using reference TRBV19 and TRBJ2-7, is DGGITQSPKYLFRKEGQNVTLSCEQNLNHDAMYWYRQDPGQGLRLIYYSQIVNDFQKGDIAEGYSVSREKKESFPLTVTSAQKNPTAFYLCASGTGGTLSYEQYFGPGTRLTVT.

This clonotype was picked up a small number of times. The rearrangement links TRBV28 to TRBJ2-2; D is perhaps TRBD1 or TRBD2 (5 bases each). Germline CDR1 reads MDHEN; CDR2 reads SYDVKM. This CDR3 has 15 amino acids. V lost 5 bases to trimming and J lost 5 bases, with 15 bases between them. The CDR3 nucleotides read TGTGCCAGCAGTCACGGGACGCCGGGGACCGGGGAGCTGTTTTTT. It specifies CASSHGTPGTGELFF.

This clonotype turned up a few times. This may come from a read error, since a much larger clone is one base off. The rearrangement links TRBV11-2 to TRBJ1-6, with 7 bases lining up with TRBD1. Germline-derived CDR1 and CDR2 are SGHAT and FQNNGV. V shed 6 bases and J 5 bases; nucleotides not matched to a gene: 10. This CDR3 region has 16 residues. The CDR3 loop is CASSFFGGQHNSPLHF. CDR3 DNA sequence: TGTGCCAGCAGTTTTTTTGGGGGACAGCATAATTCACCCCTCCACTTT.

The J gene is TRBJ1-2, the V gene TRBV7-3; weak D call: TRBD1 (5 bases). In germline, CDR1 is SGHTA, CDR2 FQGTGA. The CDR3 is 14 residues long. Trimming removed 2 bases from V and 6 bases from J, with 13 bases in between. The CDR3, as DNA: TGTGCCAGCAGCTTAGGGGCAGGGAAGCATGGCTACACCTTC. It codes for CASSLGAGKHGYTF.

Many counts were recorded for this clonotype. V gene TRBV2 combines with J gene TRBJ1-5, with 7 bases aligning to TRBD1. The CDR3 runs 14 residues. The J segment lost 1 base and the V segment lost 6 bases, leaving 3 bases of the junction unmatched. The V gene's germline CDR1 is SNHLY and CDR2 FYNNEI. CDR3 coding DNA: TGTGCCAGCAGGATGACAGGGAGCAATCAGCCCCAGCATTTT. It yields the protein CASRMTGSNQPQHF.

This clonotype came up many times. The chain joins TRBV2 to TRBJ2-7, with D perhaps assigned TRBD1 or TRBD2 (5 bases each). Between the trimmed V and J ends, which lost 6 bases and 5 bases, there was a span of 20 bases. Germline CDR1 and CDR2: SNHLY and FYNNEI. The CDR3 is 15 residues long. The DNA of the CDR3 is TGTGCCAGCAGGGGACCGCGAAATAGTCCAGACGAGCAGTACTTC. Encoded protein: CASRGPRNSPDEQYF.

This clonotype was seen only a few times. A read error may account for a junction end that differs from germline. J is TRBJ1-4 and V is TRBV6-1, with a possible D match to TRBD1 (6 bases). The CDR3 contains 14 residues. Germline V gene sequence: CDR1 MNHNS, CDR2 SASEGT. Written as DNA, the CDR3 is TGTGCCAGCAGGGGCGGGGGGGCTAATGAAAAACTGGTTTTT. It specifies CASRGGGANEKLVF.

This clonotype was seen a handful of times. The chain is built from TRBV2 and TRBJ2-1; D ambiguous. The ends were cut back, 6 bases at V and 5 bases at J, with 14 bases in the middle. From germline, CDR1 is SNHLY and CDR2 FYNNEI. The CDR3 sequence is 14 residues long. This CDR3 is CASSASGFDNEQFF. The CDR3 nucleotides are TGTGCCAGCAGCGCCTCGGGCTTTGACAATGAGCAGTTCTTC.

The V gene is TRBV7-2, the J gene TRBJ1-1, with D unresolved. Trimming cost V 5 bases and J 0 bases, with 4 bases left between them. Germline V CDR1 and CDR2: SGHTA, FQGNSA. This CDR3 contains 12 residues. In nucleotides, the CDR3 is TGTGCCAGCAGCGCAATGAACACTGAAGCTTTCTTT. Translating it yields CASSAMNTEAFF.

With regard to this clonotype: A much larger clonotype is one base distant, so this may be a read error. The chain joins TRBV20-1 to TRBJ2-5; maybe TRBD1 (6 bases). Between the trimmed V and J ends, which lost 7 bases and 5 bases, there was a span of 17 bases. This CDR3 has 13 amino acids. Germline CDR1 reads DFQATT; CDR2 reads SNEGSKA (reference sequence). The CDR3 reads CSVTRTVEETQYF. CDR3 sequence (DNA): TGCAGTGTTACCAGGACAGTCGAGGAGACCCAGTACTTC.

This clonotype has a handful of counts. The genes are TRBV11-2 and TRBJ1-5; tentative D call: TRBD1 (5 bases). CDR1 SGHAT and CDR2 FQNNGV come from the germline V gene. V shed 5 bases and J shed 5 bases, with 22 bases lying between them. This CDR3 is 17 amino acids long. CDR3 bases: TGTGCCAGCAGCACTAGAGGGGCTGGGAGTGGCGATCAGCCCCAGCATTTT. Amino acids: CASSTRGAGSGDQPQHF.

This clonotype was counted between two and nine times. With a much larger clone just one base away, this may be a read error. The CDR3 sequence is CASRLPGWNQPQHF. CDR3 nucleotides: TGTGCCAGCAGGTTACCAGGGTGGAATCAGCCCCAGCATTTT. The V and J genes are TRBV28 and TRBJ1-5, with D tentatively TRBD1 (5 bases). Germline lookup yields CDR1 MDHEN and CDR2 SYDVKM. V gave up 6 bases and J gave up 4 bases, with 13 bases separating them. The CDR3 spans 14 residues.

This clonotype has just a few counts. The chain couples TRBV20-1 to TRBJ2-7; 11 bases match TRBD2. The V gene's germline CDR1 is DFQATT and CDR2 SNEGSKA (reference sequence). This CDR3 has 14 residues. V dropped 1 base and J dropped 7; count of bases not matched to a gene: 6. CDR3: CSARALAGVGEQYF. CDR3 DNA sequence: TGCAGTGCTAGAGCACTAGCGGGAGTGGGTGAGCAGTACTTC.

A remark on this clonotype: Being one base from a much bigger clone, this may be a read error. The chain is built from TRBV10-1 and TRBJ2-1; 8 bases are shared with TRBD2. Germline V gives CDR1 WNHNN, CDR2 SYGVQD (reference sequence). This CDR3 has 17 amino acids. V gave up 0 bases and J gave up 13 bases; unmatched junction bases: 17. The CDR3 DNA follows: TGCGCCAGCAGTGAGTCCCCGGGAGCGGGAGATACGGAGACCCAGTTCTTC. It encodes CASSESPGAGDTETQFF.

The V gene is TRBV30, the J gene TRBJ2-5, with a possible D match to TRBD2 (6 bases). With 4 bases removed from V and 1 base from J, the gap between germline ends came to 13 bases. The CDR3 consists of 14 residues. Per germline, CDR1 GTSNPN and CDR2 SVGIG (reference sequence). This chain's CDR3 is CAWNALGGQETQYF. The CDR3 DNA is TGTGCCTGGAATGCCCTGGGGGGCCAAGAGACCCAGTACTTC.

This clonotype has ten or more counts. The J gene is TRBJ2-5, the V gene TRBV3-1; 8 bases fit TRBD1. J gave up 7 bases and V 2 bases, and 12 bases lay outside the gene matches. CDR3 length equals 16 residues. CDR1 is LGHDT, CDR2 YNNKEL, per germline (reference sequence). Here the CDR3 reads CASSQTARTGFGTQYF. The CDR3 coding sequence is TGTGCCAGCAGCCAAACCGCCAGGACAGGGTTTGGGACCCAGTACTTC.

This clonotype was counted a few times. V usage is TRBV7-3 and J usage is TRBJ2-5, with 9 bases fitting TRBD1. Trimming took 5 bases from V and 7 from J; bases not matched to a gene: 5. Per germline, CDR1 SGHTA and CDR2 FQGTGA. The CDR3 is made up of 13 amino acids. The CDR3 DNA is TGTGCCAGCAGCCCGAAGACAGGGGGGACCCAGTACTTC. Protein product: CASSPKTGGTQYF. Based on the CDR3 plus reference TRBV7-3 and TRBJ2-5, the full variable domain is GAGVSQTPSNKVTEKGKYVELRCDPISGHTALYWYRQSLGQGPEFLIYFQGTGAADDSGLPNDRFFAVRPEGSVSTLKIQRTERGDSAVYLCASSPKTGGTQYFGPGTRLLVL.